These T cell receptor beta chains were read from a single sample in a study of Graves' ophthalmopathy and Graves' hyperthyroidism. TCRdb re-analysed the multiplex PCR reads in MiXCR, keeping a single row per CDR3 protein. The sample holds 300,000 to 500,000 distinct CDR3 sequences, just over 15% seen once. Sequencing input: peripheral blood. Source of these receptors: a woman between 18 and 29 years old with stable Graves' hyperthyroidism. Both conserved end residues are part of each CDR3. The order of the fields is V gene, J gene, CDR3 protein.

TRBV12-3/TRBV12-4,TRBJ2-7,CASSPGTSHYEQYF
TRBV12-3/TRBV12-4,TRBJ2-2,CASRPDSLRNTGELFF
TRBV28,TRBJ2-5,CATTEPKETQYF
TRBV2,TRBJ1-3,CASSDWRTGAGNTIYF
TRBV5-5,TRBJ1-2,CASSYRILNYGYTF
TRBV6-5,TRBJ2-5,CASSQSPGQETQYF
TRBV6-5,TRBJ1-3,CASSYGNTIYF
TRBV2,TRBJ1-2,CASSEEPTLQIGYGYTF
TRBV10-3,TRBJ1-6,CAISAVGGWGSPLHF
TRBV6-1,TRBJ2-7,CASSPAGGDHEQYF
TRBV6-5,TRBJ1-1,CASSYSGGLGAFF
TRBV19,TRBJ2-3,CASSILRTSGGFVDTQYF
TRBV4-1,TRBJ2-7,CASSQDPLAGEAYEQYF
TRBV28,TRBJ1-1,CASRRTWGSPEAFF
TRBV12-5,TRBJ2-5,CASGLVNREQETQYF
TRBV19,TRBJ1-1,CASSIVGATEAFF
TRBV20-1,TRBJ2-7,CSASLSTQAYEQYF
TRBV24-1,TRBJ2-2,CATSDPSTGELFF
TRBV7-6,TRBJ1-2,CASKGLGGYTF
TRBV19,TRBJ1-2,CATRFRGRGYGYTF
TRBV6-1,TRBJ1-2,CASSVALSTFYGYTF
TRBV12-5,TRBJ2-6,CASGASGANVLTF
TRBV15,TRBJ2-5,CATSRDRAGDPRQTQYF
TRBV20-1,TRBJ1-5,CSATDGYSNQPQHF
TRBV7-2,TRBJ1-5,CASSLSLWELPQHF
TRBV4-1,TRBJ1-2,CASSQASRKSNYGYTF
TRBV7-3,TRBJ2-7,CASSNLGDRGDEQYF
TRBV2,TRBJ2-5,CASETGEETQYF
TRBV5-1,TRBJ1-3,CASAGTAGNTIYF
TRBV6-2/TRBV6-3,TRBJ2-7,CASRLTGGTSYEQYF
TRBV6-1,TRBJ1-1,CASKRDGTNTEAFF
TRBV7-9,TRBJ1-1,CASGRGDTEAFF
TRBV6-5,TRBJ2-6,CASSYSGAGANVLTF
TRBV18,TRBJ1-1,CASSPRKGDTEAFF
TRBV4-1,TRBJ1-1,CASSHLTADSRAEAFF
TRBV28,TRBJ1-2,CASSLTRDRGDDYTF
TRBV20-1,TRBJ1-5,CSARQGNQPQHF
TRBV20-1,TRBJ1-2,CSARQGANYGYTF
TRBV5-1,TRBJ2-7,CASSLAPRRTYEQYF